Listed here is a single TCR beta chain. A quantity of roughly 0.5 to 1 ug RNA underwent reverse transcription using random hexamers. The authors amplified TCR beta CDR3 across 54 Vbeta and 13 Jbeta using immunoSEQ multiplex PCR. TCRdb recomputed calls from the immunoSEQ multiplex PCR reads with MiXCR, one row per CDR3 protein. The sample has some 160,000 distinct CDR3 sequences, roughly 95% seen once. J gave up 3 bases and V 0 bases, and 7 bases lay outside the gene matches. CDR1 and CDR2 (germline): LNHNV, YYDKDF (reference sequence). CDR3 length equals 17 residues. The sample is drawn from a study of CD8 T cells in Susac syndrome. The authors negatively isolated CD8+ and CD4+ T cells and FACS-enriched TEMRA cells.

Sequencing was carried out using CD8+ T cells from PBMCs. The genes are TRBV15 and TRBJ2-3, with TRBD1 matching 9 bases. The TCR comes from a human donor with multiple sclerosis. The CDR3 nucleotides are TGTGCCACCAGCAGAGAAGGGACAGGGTCCGGGACAGATACGCAGTATTTT. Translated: CATSREGTGSGTDTQYF. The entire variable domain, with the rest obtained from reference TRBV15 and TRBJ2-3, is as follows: DAMVIQNPRYQVTQFGKPVTLSCSQTLNHNVMYWYQQKSSQAPKLLFHYYDKDFNNEADTPDNFQSRRPNTSFCFLDIRSPGLGDTAMYLCATSREGTGSGTDTQYFGPGTRLTVL.